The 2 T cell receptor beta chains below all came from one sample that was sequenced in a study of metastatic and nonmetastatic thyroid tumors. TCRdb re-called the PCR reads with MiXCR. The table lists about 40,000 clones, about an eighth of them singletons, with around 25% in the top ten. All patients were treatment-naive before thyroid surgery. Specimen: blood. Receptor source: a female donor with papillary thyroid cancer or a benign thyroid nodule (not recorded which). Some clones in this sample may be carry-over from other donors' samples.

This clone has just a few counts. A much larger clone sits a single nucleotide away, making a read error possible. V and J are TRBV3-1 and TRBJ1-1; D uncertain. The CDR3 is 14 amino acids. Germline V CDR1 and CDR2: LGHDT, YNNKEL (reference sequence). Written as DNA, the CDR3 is TGTGCCAGCGGCCAAGTTAGTTTCGGGGAGGGAGCTTTCTTT. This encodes CASGQVSFGEGAFF.

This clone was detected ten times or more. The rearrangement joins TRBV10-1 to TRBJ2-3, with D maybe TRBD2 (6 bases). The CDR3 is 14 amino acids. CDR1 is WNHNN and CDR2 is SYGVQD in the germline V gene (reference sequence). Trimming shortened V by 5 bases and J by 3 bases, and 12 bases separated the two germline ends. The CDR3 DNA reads TGCGCCAGCAGTCGGGACTTGAGGACAGATACGCAGTATTTT. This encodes CASSRDLRTDTQYF.